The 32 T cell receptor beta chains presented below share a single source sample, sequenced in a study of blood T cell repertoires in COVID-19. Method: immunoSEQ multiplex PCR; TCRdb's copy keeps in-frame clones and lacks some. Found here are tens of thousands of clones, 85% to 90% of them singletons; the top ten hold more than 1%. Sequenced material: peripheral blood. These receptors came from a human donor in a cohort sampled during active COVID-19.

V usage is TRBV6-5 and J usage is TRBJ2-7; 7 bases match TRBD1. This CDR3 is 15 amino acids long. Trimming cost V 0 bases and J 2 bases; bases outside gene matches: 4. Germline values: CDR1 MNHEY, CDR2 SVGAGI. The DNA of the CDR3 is TGTGCCAGCAGTTACTCAGGACAGGAGACCTACGAGCAGTACTTC. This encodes CASSYSGQETYEQYF.

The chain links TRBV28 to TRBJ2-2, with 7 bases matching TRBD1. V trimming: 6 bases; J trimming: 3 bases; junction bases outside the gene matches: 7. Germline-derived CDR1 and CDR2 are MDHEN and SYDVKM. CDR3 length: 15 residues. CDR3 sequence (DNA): TGTGCCAGCAGAAGAGGACAGGACTACACCGGGGAGCTGTTTTTT. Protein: CASRRGQDYTGELFF.

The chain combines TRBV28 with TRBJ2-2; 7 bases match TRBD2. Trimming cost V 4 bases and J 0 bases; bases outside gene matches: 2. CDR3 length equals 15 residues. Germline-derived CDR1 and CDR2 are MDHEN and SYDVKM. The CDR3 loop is CASSSGGTNTGELFF. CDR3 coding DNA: TGTGCCAGCAGTTCCGGGGGGACGAACACCGGGGAGCTGTTTTTT.

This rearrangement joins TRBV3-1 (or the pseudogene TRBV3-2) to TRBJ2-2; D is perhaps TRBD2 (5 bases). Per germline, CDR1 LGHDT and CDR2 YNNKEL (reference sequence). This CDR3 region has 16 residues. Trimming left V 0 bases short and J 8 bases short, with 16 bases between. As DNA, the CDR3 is TGTGCCAGCAGCCAAGAAGGGCGGGTTGCATGGGGGGAGCTGTTTTTT. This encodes CASSQEGRVAWGELFF.

The CDR3 DNA reads TGTGCCAGCGGGAGGGAGTACGAGCAGTACTTC. Its protein is CASGREYEQYF. The chain employs TRBV7-9 and TRBJ2-7, with 7 nucleotides matching TRBD2. Germline assignment: CDR1 SEHNR and CDR2 FQNEAQ (reference sequence). There are 11 residues in the CDR3. The V gene end was trimmed by 8 bases and the J gene end by 4 bases; junction bases not matched to a gene: 2.

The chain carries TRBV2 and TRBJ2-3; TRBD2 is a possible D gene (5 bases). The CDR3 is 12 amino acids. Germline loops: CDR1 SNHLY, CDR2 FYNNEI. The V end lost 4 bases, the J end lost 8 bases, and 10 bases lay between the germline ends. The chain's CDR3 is CASSGGFGTQYF. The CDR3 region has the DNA TGTGCCAGCAGTGGAGGGTTTGGTACGCAGTATTTT.

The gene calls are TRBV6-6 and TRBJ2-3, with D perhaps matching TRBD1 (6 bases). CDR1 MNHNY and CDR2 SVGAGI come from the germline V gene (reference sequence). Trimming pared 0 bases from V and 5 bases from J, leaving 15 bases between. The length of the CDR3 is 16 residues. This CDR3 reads CASSYSLGGEVDTQYF. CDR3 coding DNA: TGTGCCAGCAGTTACTCGTTAGGGGGAGAGGTAGATACGCAGTATTTT.

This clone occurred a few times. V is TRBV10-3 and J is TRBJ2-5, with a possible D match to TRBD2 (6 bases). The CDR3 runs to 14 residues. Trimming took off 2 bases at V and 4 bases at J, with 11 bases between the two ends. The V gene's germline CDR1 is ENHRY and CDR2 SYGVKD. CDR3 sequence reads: CAISEPQEGETQYF. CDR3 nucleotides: TGTGCCATCAGTGAGCCGCAGGAGGGAGAGACCCAGTACTTC.

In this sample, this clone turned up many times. Here the CDR3 reads CASSPKIRTQKRPGELFF. The CDR3 DNA is TGTGCCAGCAGCCCTAAAATAAGGACTCAGAAGCGGCCCGGGGAGCTGTTTTTT. The chain employs TRBV7-9 and TRBJ2-2; TRBD2 is a possible D gene (5 bases). CDR1 and CDR2 (germline): SEHNR, FQNEAQ (reference sequence). The CDR3 runs to 18 residues. The germline V and J ends were trimmed by 5 bases and 6 bases, with 25 bases remaining between them.

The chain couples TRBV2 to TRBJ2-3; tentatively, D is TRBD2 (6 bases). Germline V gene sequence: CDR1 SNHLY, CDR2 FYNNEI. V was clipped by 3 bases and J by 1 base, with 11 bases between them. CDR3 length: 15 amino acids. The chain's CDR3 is CASSDERVRTDTQYF. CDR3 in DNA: TGTGCCAGCAGTGATGAGCGGGTGCGCACAGATACGCAGTATTTT.

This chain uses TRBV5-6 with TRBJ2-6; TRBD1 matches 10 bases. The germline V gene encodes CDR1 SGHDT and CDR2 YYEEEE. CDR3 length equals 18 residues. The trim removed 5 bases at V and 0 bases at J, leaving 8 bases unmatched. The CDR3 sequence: CASRQPGQGSSGANVLTF. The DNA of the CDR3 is TGTGCCAGCAGGCAGCCGGGACAGGGGAGCTCTGGGGCCAACGTCCTGACTTTC.

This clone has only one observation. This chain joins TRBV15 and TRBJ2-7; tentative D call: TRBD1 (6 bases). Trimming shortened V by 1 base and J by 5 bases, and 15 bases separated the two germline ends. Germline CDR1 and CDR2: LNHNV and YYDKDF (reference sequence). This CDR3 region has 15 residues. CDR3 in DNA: TGTGCCACCAGCAGAGTGCAGGACAGCAGCGACGAGCAGTACTTC. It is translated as CATSRVQDSSDEQYF.

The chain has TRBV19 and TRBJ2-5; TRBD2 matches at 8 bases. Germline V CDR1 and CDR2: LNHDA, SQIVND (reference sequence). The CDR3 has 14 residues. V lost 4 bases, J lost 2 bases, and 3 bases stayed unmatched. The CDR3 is CASSRASGQETQYF. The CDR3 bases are TGTGCCAGTAGTAGGGCTAGCGGGCAAGAGACCCAGTACTTC.

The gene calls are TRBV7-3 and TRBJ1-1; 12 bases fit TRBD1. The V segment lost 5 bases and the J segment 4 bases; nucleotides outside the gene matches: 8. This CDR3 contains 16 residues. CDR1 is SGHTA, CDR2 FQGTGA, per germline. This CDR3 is CASSPRDRGPGTEAFF. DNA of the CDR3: TGTGCCAGCAGCCCCCGGGACAGGGGGCCGGGCACTGAAGCTTTCTTT.

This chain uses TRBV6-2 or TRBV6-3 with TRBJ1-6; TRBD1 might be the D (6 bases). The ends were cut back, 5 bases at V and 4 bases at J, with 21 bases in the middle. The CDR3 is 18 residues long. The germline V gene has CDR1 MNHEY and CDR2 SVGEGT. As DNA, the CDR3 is TGTGCCAGCAGTCCCCAGCCCGGGACATCCAATTATAATTCACCCCTCCACTTT. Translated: CASSPQPGTSNYNSPLHF.

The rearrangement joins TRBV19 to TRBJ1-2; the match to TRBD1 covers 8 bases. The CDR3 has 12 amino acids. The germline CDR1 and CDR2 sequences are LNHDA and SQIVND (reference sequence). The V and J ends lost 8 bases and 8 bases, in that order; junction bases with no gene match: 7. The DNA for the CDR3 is TGTGCCAGTTCTCCCCGGGACAGGGGCTACACCTTC. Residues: CASSPRDRGYTF.

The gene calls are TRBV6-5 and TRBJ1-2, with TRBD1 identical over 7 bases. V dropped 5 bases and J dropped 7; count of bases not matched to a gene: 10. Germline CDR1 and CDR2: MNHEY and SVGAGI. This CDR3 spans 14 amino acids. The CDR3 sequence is CASSPGDSLRGYTF. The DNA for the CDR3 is TGTGCCAGCAGTCCGGGGGACAGCCTCCGTGGCTACACCTTC.

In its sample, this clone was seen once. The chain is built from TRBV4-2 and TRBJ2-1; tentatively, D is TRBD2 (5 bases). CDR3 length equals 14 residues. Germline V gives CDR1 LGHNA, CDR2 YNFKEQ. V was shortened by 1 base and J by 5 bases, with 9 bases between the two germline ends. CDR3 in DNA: TGTGCCAGCAGCCAAGTTGCGGGCAACAATGAGCAGTTCTTC. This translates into CASSQVAGNNEQFF.

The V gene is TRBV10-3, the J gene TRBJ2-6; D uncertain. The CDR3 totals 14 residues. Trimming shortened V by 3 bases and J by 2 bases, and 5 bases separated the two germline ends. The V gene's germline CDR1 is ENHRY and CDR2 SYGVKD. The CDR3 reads CAISEITGANVLTF. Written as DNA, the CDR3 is TGTGCCATCAGTGAAATTACTGGGGCCAACGTCCTGACTTTC.

CDR3 loop: CASSHGLGHGGELFF. As DNA, the CDR3 is TGTGCCAGCAGCCACGGACTAGGGCACGGCGGGGAGCTGTTTTTT. The genes are TRBV3-1 (or the pseudogene TRBV3-2) and TRBJ2-2; 7 bases align to TRBD2. The V and J ends lost 3 bases and 7 bases, in that order; junction bases with no gene match: 8. The CDR3 totals 15 residues. CDR1 and CDR2 from the germline V gene are LGHDT and YNNKEL (reference sequence).

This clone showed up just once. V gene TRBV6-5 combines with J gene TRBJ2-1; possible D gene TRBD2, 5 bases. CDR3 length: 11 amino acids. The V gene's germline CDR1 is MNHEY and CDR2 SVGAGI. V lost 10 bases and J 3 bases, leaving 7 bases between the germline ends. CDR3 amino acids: CATGDYNEQFF. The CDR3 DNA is TGTGCCACCGGGGACTACAATGAGCAGTTCTTC.

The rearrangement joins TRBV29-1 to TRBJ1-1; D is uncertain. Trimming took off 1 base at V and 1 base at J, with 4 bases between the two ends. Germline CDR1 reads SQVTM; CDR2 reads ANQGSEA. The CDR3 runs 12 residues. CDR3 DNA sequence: TGCAGCGTTGAAGGGGCGAACACTGAAGCTTTCTTT. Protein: CSVEGANTEAFF.

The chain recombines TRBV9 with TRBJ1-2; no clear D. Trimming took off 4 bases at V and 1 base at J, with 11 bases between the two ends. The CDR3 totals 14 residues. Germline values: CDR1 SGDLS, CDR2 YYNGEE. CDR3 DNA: TGTGCCAGCAGCCCTCGTAAAAATAACTATGGCTACACCTTC. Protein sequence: CASSPRKNNYGYTF.

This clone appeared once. CDR3 bases: TGTGCCAGCAGCCAAGGGAACAGCCGTCGCCCCGGCTACACCTTC. It specifies CASSQGNSRRPGYTF. The chain carries TRBV14 and TRBJ1-2; no clear D gene. The CDR3 runs 15 residues. Germline-derived CDR1 and CDR2 are SGHDN and FVKESK. Between the trimmed V and J ends, which lost 1 base and 8 bases, there was a span of 17 bases.

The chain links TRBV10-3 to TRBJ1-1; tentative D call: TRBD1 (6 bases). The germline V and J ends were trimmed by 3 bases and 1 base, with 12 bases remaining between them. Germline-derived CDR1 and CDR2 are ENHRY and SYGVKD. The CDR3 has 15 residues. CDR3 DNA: TGTGCCATCAGTGACCCGGGACATCCGAACACTGAAGCTTTCTTT. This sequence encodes CAISDPGHPNTEAFF.

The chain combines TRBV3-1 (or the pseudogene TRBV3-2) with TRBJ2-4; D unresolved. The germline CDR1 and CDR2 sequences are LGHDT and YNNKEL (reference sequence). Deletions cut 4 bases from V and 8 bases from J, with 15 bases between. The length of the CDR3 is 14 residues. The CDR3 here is CASSLRGGEDIQYF. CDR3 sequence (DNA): TGTGCCAGCAGCCTCCGCGGCGGTGAGGACATTCAGTACTTC.

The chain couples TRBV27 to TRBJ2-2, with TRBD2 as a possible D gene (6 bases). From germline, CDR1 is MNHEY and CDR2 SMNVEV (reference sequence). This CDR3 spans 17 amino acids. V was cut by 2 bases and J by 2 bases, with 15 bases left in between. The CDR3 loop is CASSLGPGRYNTGELFF. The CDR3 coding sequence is TGTGCCAGCAGTTTAGGGCCAGGGAGGTATAACACCGGGGAGCTGTTTTTT.

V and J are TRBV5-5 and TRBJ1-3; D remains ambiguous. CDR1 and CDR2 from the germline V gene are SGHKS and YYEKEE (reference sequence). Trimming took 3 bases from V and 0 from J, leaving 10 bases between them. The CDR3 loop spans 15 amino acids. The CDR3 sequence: CASSSTDYSGNTIYF. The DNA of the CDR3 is TGTGCCAGCAGCTCAACAGATTACTCTGGAAACACCATATATTTT.

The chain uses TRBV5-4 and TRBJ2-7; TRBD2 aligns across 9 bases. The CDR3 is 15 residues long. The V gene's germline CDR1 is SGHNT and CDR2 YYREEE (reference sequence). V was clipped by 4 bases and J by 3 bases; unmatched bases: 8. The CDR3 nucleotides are TGTGCCAGCAGCGCACTAGCGGGTGAGGGCTACGAGCAGTACTTC. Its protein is CASSALAGEGYEQYF. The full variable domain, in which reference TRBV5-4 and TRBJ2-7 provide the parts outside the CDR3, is ETGVTQSPTHLIKTRGQQVTLRCSSQSGHNTVSWYQQALGQGPQFIFQYYREEENGRGNFPPRFSGLQFPNYSSELNVNALELDDSALYLCASSALAGEGYEQYFGPGTRLTVT.

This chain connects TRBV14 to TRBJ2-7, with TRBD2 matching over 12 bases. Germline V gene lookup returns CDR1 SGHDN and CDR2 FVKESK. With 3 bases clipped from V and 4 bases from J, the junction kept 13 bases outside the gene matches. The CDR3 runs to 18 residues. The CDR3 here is CASSQGLAGLELNYEQYF. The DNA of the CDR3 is TGTGCCAGCAGCCAGGGACTAGCGGGCCTAGAACTCAATTACGAGCAGTACTTC.

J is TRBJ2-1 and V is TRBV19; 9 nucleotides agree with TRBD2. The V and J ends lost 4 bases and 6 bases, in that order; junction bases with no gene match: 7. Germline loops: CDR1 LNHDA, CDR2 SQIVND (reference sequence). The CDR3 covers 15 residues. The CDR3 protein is CASSSSGSTGNEQFF. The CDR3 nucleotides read TGTGCCAGTAGTAGTAGCGGGAGTACGGGCAATGAGCAGTTCTTC.

CDR3 nucleotide sequence: TGTGCCAGTAGTATACGACAGGGGGCGCCTCGGGATACTCAGCCCCAGCATTTT. Encoded protein: CASSIRQGAPRDTQPQHF. The chain uses TRBV19 and TRBJ1-5, with 10 bases lining up with TRBD1. Germline-derived CDR1 and CDR2 are LNHDA and SQIVND (reference sequence). The CDR3 is 18 amino acids. The J segment lost 6 bases and the V segment lost 2 bases, leaving 13 bases of the junction unmatched.